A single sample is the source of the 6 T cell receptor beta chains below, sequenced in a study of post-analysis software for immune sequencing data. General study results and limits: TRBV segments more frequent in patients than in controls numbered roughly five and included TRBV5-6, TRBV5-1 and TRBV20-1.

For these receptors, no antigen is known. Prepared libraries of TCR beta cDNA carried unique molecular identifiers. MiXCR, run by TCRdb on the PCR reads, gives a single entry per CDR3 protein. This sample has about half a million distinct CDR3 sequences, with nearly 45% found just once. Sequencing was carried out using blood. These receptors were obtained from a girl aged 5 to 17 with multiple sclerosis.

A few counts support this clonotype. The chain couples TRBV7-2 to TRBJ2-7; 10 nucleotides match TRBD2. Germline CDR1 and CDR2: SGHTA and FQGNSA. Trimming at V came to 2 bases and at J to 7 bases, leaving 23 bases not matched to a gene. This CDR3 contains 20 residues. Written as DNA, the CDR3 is TGTGCCAGCAGCTTATATTCTAGCGGGAGTAGGTGGGACCGTATGGGGGAGCAGTACTTC. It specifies CASSLYSSGSRWDRMGEQYF.

The CDR3 bases are TGTGCCAGCAGCCCAAGGGCCGCCTACAATGAGCAGTTCTTC. This translates into CASSPRAAYNEQFF. J is TRBJ2-1 and V is TRBV27; D remains ambiguous. Looked up from germline, CDR1 is MNHEY and CDR2 is SMNVEV (reference sequence). The V end lost 6 bases, the J end lost 2 bases, and 11 bases lay between the germline ends. CDR3 length: 14 amino acids.

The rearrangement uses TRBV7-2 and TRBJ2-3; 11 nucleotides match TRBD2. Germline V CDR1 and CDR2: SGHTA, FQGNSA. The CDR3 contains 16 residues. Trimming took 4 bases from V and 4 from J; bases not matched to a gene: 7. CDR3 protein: CASSSRLAGHADTQYF. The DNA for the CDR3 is TGTGCCAGCAGCTCCCGACTAGCGGGACATGCAGATACGCAGTATTTT. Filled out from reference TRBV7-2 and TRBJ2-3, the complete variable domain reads GAGVSQSPSNKVTEKGKDVELRCDPISGHTALYWYRQSLGQGLEFLIYFQGNSAPDKSGLPSDRFSAERTGGSVSTLTIQRTQQEDSAVYLCASSSRLAGHADTQYFGPGTRLTVL.

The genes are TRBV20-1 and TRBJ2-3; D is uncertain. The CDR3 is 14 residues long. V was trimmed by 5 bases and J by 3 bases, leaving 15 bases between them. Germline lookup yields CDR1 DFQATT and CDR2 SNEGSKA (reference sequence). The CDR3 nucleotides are TGCAGTGCTCCCCCAAACTTCGCAACAGATACGCAGTATTTT. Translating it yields CSAPPNFATDTQYF.

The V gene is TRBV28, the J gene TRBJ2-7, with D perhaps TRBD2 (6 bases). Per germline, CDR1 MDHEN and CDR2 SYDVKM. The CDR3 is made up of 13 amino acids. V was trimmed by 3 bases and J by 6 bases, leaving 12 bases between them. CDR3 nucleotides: TGTGCCAGCAGTTTTGGAGGGCCGAGCGAGCAGTACTTC. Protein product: CASSFGGPSEQYF.

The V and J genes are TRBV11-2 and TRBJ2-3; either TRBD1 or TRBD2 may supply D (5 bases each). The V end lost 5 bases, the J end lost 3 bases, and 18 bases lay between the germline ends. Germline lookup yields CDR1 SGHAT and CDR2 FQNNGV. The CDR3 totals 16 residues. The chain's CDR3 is CASSSFMGEPTDTQYF. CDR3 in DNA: TGTGCCAGCAGCAGCTTCATGGGGGAGCCTACAGATACGCAGTATTTT.